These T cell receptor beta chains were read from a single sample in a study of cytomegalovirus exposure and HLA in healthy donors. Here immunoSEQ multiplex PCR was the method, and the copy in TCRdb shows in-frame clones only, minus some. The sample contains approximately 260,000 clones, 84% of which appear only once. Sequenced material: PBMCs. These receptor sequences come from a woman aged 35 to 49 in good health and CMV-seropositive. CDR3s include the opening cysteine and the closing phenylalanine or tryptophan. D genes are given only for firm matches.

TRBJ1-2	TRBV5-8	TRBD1	CASSFGQGAYGYTF
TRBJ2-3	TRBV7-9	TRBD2	CASSLEGGLADTQYF
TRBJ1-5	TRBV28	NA	CASSLLGVSNQPQHF
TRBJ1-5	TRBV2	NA	CASSEIPRGNQPQHF
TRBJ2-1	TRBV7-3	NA	CASSLRGGYYNEQFF
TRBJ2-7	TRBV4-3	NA	CASSPGGFYEQYF
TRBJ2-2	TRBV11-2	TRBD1	CASSWSGQGGTGELFF
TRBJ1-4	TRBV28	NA	CASSLGGLPTNEKLFF
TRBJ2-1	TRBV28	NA	CASSLVASGLDNEQFF
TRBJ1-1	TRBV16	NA	CASSKTENTEAFF
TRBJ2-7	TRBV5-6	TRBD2	CASSLGVSGIYEQYF
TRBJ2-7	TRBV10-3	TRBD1	CATKGQGAYEQYF
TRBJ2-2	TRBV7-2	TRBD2	CASSAPGLAGIGELFF
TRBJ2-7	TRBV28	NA	CASRDTNTYEQYF
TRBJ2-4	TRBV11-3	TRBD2	CASSKRTGLGGNIQYF
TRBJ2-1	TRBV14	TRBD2	CASSPTSGTQFF
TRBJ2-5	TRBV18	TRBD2	CASSPLLAGGAVRWETQYF
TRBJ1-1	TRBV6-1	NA	CASRRAELNTEAFF
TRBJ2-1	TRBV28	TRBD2	CASSLLGLAGGKGSYNEQFF
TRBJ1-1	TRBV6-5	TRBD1	CASSTTGGAAFF
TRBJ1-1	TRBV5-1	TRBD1	CASSSQGMNTEAFF
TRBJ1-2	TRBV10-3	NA	CAISETVYGYTF
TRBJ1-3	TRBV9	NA	CASSVSVYSGNTIYF
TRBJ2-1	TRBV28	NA	CASSPPNREREQFF
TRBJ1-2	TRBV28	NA	CASSFIGLNYGYTF
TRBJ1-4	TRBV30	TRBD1	CAWSAVRIPGTGRDEKLFF
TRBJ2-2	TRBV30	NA	CAWSTGTTGELFF
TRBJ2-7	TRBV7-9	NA	CASSSLGHPQGSYEQYF
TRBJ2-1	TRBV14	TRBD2	CASSAKIPGGLAGISDSDEQFF
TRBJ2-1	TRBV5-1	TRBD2	CASSVNPLAGGHNEQFF
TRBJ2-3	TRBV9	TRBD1	CASSVDGQGQTDTQYF
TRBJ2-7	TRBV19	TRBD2	CASSTGLATYEQYF
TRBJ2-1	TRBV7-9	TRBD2	CASSQGLADSHSYNEQFF
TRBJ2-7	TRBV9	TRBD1	CASSVGVTLKGQGALLYEQYF
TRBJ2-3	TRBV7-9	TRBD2	CASRLADTDTQYF
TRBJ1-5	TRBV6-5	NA	CASRSKRGQPQHF
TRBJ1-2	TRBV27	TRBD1	CASRRSTGVPYGYTF
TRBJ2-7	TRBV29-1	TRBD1	CSVESPTTGGHEQYF
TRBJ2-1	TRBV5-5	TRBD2	CASRLAGEGYNEQFF
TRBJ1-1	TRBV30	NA	CARSSRVDTEAFF
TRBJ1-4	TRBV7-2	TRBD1	CASSKGGYGVGLFF
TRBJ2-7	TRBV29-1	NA	CSVGISRAYEQYF
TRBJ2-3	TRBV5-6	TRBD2	CASSLVGSSGVSDTQYF
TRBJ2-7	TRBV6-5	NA	CASSYFPSSGDEQYF
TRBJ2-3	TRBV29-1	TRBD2	CSVAREGRTDTQYF
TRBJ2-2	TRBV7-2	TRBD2	CASSPRLAGEVTGELFF
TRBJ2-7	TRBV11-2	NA	CASSLDPSGYEQYF
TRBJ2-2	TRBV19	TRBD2	CASTPGGAGDTGELFF
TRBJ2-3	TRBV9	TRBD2	CASSVMPGGPADTQYF
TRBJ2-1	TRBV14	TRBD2	CASSQGLAGEEFF
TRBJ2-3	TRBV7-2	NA	CASSVRQVTDTQYF
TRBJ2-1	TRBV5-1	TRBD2	CASSLGAGGSYNEQFF
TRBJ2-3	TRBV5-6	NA	CASSLKGGGTDTQYF
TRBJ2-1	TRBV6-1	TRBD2	CASNLAGGNEQFF
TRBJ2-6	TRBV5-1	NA	CASSAKMTGANVLTF